This T cell receptor beta chain stems from a study of T cells in pancreatic ductal adenocarcinoma. The selected patients with pancreatic ductal adenocarcinoma had surgery but no neoadjuvant therapy. Here immunoSEQ multiplex PCR was the method, and the copy in TCRdb shows in-frame clones only, minus some. The sample records about 5,400 clones, about 70% being singletons. V lost 4 bases and J lost 6; bases outside the gene matches: 8. The CDR3 length is 15 residues. Germline values: CDR1 SGHNT, CDR2 YYREEE (reference sequence). Sequencing was performed on pancreatic tumor tissue. The genes are TRBV5-4 and TRBJ1-5; 9 positions agree with TRBD1. The clonotype comes from a human donor with pancreatic ductal adenocarcinoma. The CDR3: CASSMDRGVAQPQHF. In DNA, the CDR3 is TGTGCCAGCAGCATGGACAGGGGAGTGGCTCAGCCCCAGCATTTT. Together with reference TRBV5-4 and TRBJ1-5, the CDR3 gives the full variable domain: ETGVTQSPTHLIKTRGQQVTLRCSSQSGHNTVSWYQQALGQGPQFIFQYYREEENGRGNFPPRFSGLQFPNYSSELNVNALELDDSALYLCASSMDRGVAQPQHFGDGTRLSIL.